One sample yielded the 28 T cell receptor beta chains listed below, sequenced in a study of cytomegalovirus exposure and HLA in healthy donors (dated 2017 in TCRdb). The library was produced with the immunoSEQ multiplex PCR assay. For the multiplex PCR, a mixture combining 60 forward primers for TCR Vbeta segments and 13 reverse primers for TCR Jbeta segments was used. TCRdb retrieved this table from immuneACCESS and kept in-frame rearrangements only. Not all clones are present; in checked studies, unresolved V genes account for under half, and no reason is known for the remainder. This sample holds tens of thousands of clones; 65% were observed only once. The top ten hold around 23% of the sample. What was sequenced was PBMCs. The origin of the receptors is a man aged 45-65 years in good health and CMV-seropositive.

The CDR3 region is CASSLRPGQGYTEAFF. CDR3 sequence (DNA): TGTGCCAGCAGCCTTAGACCGGGCCAGGGGTACACTGAAGCTTTCTTT. The chain employs TRBV7-9 and TRBJ1-1; tentative D call: TRBD1 (6 bases). The CDR3 extends over 16 amino acids. Trimming removed 5 bases at V and 3 bases at J, with 19 bases between. Germline CDR1 and CDR2: SEHNR and FQNEAQ (reference sequence).

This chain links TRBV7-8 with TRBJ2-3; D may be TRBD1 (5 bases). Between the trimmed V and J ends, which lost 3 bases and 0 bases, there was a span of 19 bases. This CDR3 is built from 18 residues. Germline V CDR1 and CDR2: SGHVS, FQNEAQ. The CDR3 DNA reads TGTGCCAGCAGCTTTAGTTTCGTAGGGGCACCGAGCACAGATACGCAGTATTTT. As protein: CASSFSFVGAPSTDTQYF.

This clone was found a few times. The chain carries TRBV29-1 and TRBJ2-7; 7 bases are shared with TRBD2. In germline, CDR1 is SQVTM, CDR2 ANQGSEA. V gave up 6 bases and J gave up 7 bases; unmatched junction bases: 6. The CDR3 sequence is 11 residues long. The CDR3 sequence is CSVRGGGEQYF. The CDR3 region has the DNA TGCAGCGTCCGGGGCGGGGGTGAGCAGTACTTC.

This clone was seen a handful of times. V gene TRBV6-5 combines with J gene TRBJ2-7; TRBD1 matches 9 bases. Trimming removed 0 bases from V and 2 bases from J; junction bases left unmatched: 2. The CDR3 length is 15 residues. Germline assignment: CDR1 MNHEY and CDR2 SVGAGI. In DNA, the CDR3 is TGTGCCAGCAGTTACTCGAGGACAGGGGCCTACGAGCAGTACTTC. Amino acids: CASSYSRTGAYEQYF.

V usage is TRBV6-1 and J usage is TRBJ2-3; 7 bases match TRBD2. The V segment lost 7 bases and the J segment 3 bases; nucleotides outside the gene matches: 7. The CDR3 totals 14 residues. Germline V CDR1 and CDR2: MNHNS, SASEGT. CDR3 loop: CASTRGGLTDTQYF. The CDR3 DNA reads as TGTGCCAGCACTCGGGGAGGGTTGACAGATACGCAGTATTTT.

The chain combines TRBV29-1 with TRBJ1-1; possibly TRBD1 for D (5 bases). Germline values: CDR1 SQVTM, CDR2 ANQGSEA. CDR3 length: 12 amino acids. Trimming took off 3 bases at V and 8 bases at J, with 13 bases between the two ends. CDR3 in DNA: TGCAGCGTTGACGGTTCATACAGGGAAGCTTTCTTT. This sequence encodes CSVDGSYREAFF. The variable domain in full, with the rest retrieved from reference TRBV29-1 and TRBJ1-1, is SAVISQKPSRDICQRGTSLTIQCQVDSQVTMMFWYRQQPGQSLTLIATANQGSEATYESGFVIDKFPISRPNLTFSTLTVSNMSPEDSSIYLCSVDGSYREAFFGQGTRLTVV.

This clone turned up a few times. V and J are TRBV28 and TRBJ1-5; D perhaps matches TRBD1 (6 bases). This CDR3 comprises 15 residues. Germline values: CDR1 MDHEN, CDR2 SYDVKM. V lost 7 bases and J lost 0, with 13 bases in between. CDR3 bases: TGTGCCAGCACCGCCGGGACACCTAGCAATCAGCCCCAGCATTTT. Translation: CASTAGTPSNQPQHF.

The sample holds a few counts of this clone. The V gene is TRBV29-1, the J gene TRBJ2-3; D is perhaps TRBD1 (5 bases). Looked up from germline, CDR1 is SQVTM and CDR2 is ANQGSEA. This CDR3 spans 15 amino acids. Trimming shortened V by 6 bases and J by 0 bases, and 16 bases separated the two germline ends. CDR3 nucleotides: TGCAGCGTCGTTCCCGCCAGGGCGAGCACAGATACGCAGTATTTT. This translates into CSVVPARASTDTQYF.

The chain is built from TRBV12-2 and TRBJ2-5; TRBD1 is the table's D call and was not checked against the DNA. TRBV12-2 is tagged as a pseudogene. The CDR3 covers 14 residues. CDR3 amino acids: CASRQTDRRETQYF. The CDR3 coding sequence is TGTGCAAGTCGCCAGACGGACAGGCGGGAGACCCAGTACTTC.

The CDR3 DNA sequence: TGCGCCAGCAGCCTGGGGACTAGCGGGGACTACGAGCAGTACTTC. Its translation: CASSLGTSGDYEQYF. The chain couples TRBV5-1 to TRBJ2-7; 13 positions match TRBD2. CDR3 length: 15 residues. CDR1 is SGHRS, CDR2 YFSETQ, per germline. J gave up 3 bases and V 4 bases, and 4 bases lay outside the gene matches.

The DNA for the CDR3 is TGTGCCAGCAGCACACAGACAGGGGGTACTTCACCCCTCCACTTT. Its protein is CASSTQTGGTSPLHF. This chain joins TRBV5-4 and TRBJ1-6, with 9 nucleotides matching TRBD1. CDR1 is SGHNT and CDR2 is YYREEE in the germline V gene (reference sequence). The J segment lost 9 bases and the V segment lost 4 bases, leaving 8 bases of the junction unmatched. CDR3 size: 15 residues.

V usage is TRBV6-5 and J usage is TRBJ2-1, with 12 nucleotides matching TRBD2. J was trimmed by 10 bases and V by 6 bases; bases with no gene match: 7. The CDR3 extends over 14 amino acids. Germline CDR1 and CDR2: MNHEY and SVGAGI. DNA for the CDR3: TGTGCCAGCAGGTCCGGACTAGCGGGACGGGAGCAGTTCTTC. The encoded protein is CASRSGLAGREQFF.

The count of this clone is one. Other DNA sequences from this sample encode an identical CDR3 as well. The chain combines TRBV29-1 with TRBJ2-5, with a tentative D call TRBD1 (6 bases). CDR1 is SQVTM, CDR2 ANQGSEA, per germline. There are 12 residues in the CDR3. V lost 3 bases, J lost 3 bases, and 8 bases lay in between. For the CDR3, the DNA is TGCAGCGTTGACAGGGGCGAAGAGACCCAGTACTTC. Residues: CSVDRGEETQYF.

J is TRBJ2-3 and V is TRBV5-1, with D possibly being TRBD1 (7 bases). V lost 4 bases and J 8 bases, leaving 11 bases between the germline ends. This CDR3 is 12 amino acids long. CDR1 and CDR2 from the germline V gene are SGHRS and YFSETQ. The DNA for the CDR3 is TGCGCCAGCAGCGCGGAGGGGGCTACGCAGTATTTT. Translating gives CASSAEGATQYF.

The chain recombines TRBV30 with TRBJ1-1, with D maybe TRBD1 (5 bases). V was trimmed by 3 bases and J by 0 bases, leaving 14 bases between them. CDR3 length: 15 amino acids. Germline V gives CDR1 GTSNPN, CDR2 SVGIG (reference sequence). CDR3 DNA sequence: TGTGCCTGGAGAGAGGGGAGGACCGTGAACACTGAAGCTTTCTTT. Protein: CAWREGRTVNTEAFF.

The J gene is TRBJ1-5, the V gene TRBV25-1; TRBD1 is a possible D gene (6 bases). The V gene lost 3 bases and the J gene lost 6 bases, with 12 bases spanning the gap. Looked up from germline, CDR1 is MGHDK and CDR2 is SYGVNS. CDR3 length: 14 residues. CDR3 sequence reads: CASSDHAGAQPQHF. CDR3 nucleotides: TGTGCCAGCAGTGATCATGCGGGGGCTCAGCCCCAGCATTTT. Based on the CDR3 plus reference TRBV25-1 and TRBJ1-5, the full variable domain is EADIYQTPRYLVIGTGKKITLECSQTMGHDKMYWYQQDPGMELHLIHYSYGVNSTEKGDLSSESTVSRIRTEHFPLTLESARPSHTSQYLCASSDHAGAQPQHFGDGTRLSIL.

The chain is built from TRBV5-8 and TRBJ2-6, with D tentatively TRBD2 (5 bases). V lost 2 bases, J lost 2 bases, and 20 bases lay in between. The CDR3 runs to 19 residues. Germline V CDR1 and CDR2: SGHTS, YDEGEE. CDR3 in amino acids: CASSFNGMAGGAGANVLTF. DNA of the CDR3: TGTGCCAGCAGCTTCAACGGGATGGCAGGCGGAGCTGGGGCCAACGTCCTGACTTTC.

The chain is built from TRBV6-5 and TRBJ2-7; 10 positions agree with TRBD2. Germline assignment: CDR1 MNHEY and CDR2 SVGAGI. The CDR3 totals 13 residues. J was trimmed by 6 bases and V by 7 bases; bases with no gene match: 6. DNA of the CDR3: TGTGCCAGCAAGCCTAGCGGGAGCCCCGAGCAGTACTTC. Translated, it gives CASKPSGSPEQYF.

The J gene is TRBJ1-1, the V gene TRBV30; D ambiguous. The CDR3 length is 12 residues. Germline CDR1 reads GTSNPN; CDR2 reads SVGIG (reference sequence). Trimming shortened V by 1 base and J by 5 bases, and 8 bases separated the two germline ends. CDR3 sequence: CAWSGGWTEAFF. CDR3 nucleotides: TGTGCCTGGAGTGGAGGGTGGACTGAAGCTTTCTTT.

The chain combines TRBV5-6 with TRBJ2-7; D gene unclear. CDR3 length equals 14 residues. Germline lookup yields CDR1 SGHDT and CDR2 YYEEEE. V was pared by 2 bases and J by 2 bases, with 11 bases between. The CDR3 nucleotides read TGTGCCAGCAGCTTCTCTCAGTTACCCTACGAGCAGTACTTC. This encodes CASSFSQLPYEQYF.

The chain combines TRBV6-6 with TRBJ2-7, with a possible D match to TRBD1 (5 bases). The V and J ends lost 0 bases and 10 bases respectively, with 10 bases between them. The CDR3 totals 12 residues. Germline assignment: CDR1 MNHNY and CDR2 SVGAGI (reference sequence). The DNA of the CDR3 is TGTGCCAGCAGTTACTCGAATGGACATCAGTACTTC. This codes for CASSYSNGHQYF.

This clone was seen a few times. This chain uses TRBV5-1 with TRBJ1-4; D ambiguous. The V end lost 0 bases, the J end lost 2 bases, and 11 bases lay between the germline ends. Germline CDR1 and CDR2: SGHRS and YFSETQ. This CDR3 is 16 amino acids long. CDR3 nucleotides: TGCGCCAGCAGCTTGGTCGGGATACTCACTAATGAAAAACTGTTTTTT. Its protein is CASSLVGILTNEKLFF.

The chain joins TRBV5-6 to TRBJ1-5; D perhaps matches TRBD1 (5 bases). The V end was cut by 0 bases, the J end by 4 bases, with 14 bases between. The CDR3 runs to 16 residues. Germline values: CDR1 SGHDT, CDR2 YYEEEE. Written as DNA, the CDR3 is TGTGCCAGCAGCTTGGGAGGTGCAGGGTGGAATCAGCCCCAGCATTTT. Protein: CASSLGGAGWNQPQHF. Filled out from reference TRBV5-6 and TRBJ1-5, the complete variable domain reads DAGVTQSPTHLIKTRGQQVTLRCSPKSGHDTVSWYQQALGQGPQFIFQYYEEEERQRGNFPDRFSGHQFPNYSSELNVNALLLGDSALYLCASSLGGAGWNQPQHFGDGTRLSIL.

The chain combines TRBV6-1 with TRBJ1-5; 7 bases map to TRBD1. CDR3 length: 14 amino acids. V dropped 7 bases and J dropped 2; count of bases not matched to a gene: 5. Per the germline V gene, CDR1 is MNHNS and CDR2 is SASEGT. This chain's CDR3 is CASTRTGGNQPQHF. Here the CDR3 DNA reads TGTGCCAGCACCCGGACAGGTGGCAATCAGCCCCAGCATTTT.

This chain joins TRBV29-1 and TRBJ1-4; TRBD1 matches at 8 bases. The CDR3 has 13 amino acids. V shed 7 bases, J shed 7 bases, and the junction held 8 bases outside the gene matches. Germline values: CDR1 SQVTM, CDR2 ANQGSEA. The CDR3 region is CSGSGGRGEKLFF. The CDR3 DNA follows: TGCAGCGGCTCAGGGGGCCGGGGTGAAAAACTGTTTTTT. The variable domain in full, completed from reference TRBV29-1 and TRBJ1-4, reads SAVISQKPSRDICQRGTSLTIQCQVDSQVTMMFWYRQQPGQSLTLIATANQGSEATYESGFVIDKFPISRPNLTFSTLTVSNMSPEDSSIYLCSGSGGRGEKLFFGSGTQLSVL.

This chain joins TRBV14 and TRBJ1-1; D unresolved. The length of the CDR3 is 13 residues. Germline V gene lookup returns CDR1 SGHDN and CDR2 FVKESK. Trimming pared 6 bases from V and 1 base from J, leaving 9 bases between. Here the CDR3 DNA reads TGTGCCAGCAGTCCAACCAGGAACACTGAAGCTTTCTTT. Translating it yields CASSPTRNTEAFF. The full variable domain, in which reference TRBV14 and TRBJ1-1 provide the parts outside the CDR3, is EAGVTQFPSHSVIEKGQTVTLRCDPISGHDNLYWYRRVMGKEIKFLLHFVKESKQDESGMPNNRFLAERTGGTYSTLKVQPAELEDSGVYFCASSPTRNTEAFFGQGTRLTVV.

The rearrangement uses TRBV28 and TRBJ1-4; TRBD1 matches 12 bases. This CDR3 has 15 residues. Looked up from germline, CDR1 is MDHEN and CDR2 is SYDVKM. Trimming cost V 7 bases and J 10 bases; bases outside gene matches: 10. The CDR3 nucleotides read TGTGCCAGCAATCAGGGGGGACAGGGGGCAGGAAAACTGTTTTTT. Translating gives CASNQGGQGAGKLFF. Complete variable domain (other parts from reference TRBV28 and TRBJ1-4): DVKVTQSSRYLVKRTGEKVFLECVQDMDHENMFWYRQDPGLGLRLIYFSYDVKMKEKGDIPEGYSVSREKKERFSLILESASTNQTSMYLCASNQGGQGAGKLFFGSGTQLSVL.

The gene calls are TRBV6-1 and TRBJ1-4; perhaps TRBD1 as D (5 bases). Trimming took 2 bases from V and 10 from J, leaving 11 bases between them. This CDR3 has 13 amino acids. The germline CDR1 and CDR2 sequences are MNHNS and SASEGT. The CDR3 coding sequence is TGTGCCAGCAGTGAAAATAGGGGTGGAAAACTGTTTTTT. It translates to CASSENRGGKLFF.